This is a list of T cell receptor beta chains from one sample in a study of blood T cell repertoires in COVID-19. This table comes from immunoSEQ multiplex PCR, and its TCRdb copy is limited to in-frame clones, with some not included. The data show approximately 360,000 clones, with about 89% seen just once and 0.95% to 1.5% held by the top ten. Sample: peripheral blood. These TCRs come from a middle-aged man with acute or convalescent COVID-19. Each CDR3 is given with its conserved first and last residue. D genes are given only for firm matches. Clone size is given for some rows only: seen once, a few or many times, or a class if the clone is expanded.

v_call: TRBV27
j_call: TRBJ2-7
d_call: -
clone_size: -
cdr3_aa: CASKTGHLSSYEQYF
cdr3_nt: TGTGCCAGCAAAACGGGACACCTCTCCTCCTACGAGCAGTACTTC

v_call: TRBV25-1
j_call: TRBJ1-2
d_call: -
clone_size: -
cdr3_aa: CASSEGAERNYGYTF
cdr3_nt: TGTGCCAGCAGTGAAGGGGCTGAGAGGAACTATGGCTACACCTTC

v_call: TRBV7-9
j_call: TRBJ1-1
d_call: -
clone_size: -
cdr3_aa: CASSSTGNTEAFF
cdr3_nt: TGTGCCAGCAGCTCCACAGGGAACACTGAAGCTTTCTTT

v_call: TRBV28
j_call: TRBJ2-4
d_call: -
clone_size: -
cdr3_aa: CASRPEGLAKNIQYF
cdr3_nt: TGTGCCAGCCGGCCGGAGGGGTTAGCCAAAAACATTCAGTACTTC

v_call: TRBV27
j_call: TRBJ2-5
d_call: TRBD2
clone_size: -
cdr3_aa: CASSLGAVISGGRETQYF
cdr3_nt: TGTGCCAGCAGTTTAGGGGCTGTGATTAGCGGGGGGAGAGAGACCCAGTACTTC

v_call: TRBV7-9
j_call: TRBJ2-2
d_call: -
clone_size: -
cdr3_aa: CASSRTKNTGELFF
cdr3_nt: TGTGCCAGCAGCCGGACAAAGAACACCGGGGAGCTGTTTTTT

v_call: TRBV6-5
j_call: TRBJ2-3
d_call: -
clone_size: few
cdr3_aa: CASSSRQASTDTQYF
cdr3_nt: TGTGCCAGCAGTTCTAGACAGGCGAGCACAGATACGCAGTATTTT

v_call: TRBV6-5
j_call: TRBJ2-4
d_call: -
clone_size: -
cdr3_aa: CASSHTAKNIQYF
cdr3_nt: TGTGCCAGCAGTCACACAGCCAAAAACATTCAGTACTTC

v_call: TRBV9
j_call: TRBJ1-1
d_call: -
clone_size: -
cdr3_aa: CASSPHGQGIDTEAFF
cdr3_nt: TGTGCCAGCAGCCCCCACGGGCAGGGTATTGACACTGAAGCTTTCTTT

v_call: TRBV30
j_call: TRBJ2-1
d_call: -
clone_size: -
cdr3_aa: CAFTEDSYYNEQFF
cdr3_nt: TGTGCCTTCACCGAGGACTCCTACTACAATGAGCAGTTCTTC

v_call: TRBV5-1
j_call: TRBJ1-2
d_call: TRBD1
clone_size: -
cdr3_aa: CASSYGQGPGDTF
cdr3_nt: TGCGCCAGCAGCTACGGACAGGGGCCAGGTGACACCTTC

v_call: TRBV28
j_call: TRBJ1-2
d_call: -
clone_size: -
cdr3_aa: CASRSPGDGYTF
cdr3_nt: TGTGCTTCACGATCCCCAGGGGATGGCTACACCTTC

v_call: TRBV11-3
j_call: TRBJ2-5
d_call: TRBD1
clone_size: -
cdr3_aa: CASSLGRTGDETQYF
cdr3_nt: TGTGCCAGCAGCTTAGGGAGGACAGGGGATGAGACCCAGTACTTC

v_call: TRBV4-1
j_call: TRBJ1-3
d_call: -
clone_size: once
cdr3_aa: CASSQERGSGNTIYF
cdr3_nt: TGCGCCAGCAGCCAAGAACGGGGCTCTGGAAACACCATATATTTT

v_call: TRBV23-1
j_call: TRBJ1-6
d_call: -
clone_size: -
cdr3_aa: CASSQGARLYNSPLHF
cdr3_nt: TGCGCCAGCAGTCAGGGGGCCAGACTCTATAATTCACCCCTCCACTTT

v_call: TRBV11-2
j_call: TRBJ1-1
d_call: -
clone_size: -
cdr3_aa: CASMKTGFRTEAFF
cdr3_nt: TGTGCCAGCATGAAAACAGGTTTCCGCACTGAAGCTTTCTTT

v_call: TRBV5-1
j_call: TRBJ1-4
d_call: TRBD1
clone_size: -
cdr3_aa: CASSPRQGANEKLFF
cdr3_nt: TGCGCCAGCAGCCCGAGACAGGGAGCTAATGAAAAACTGTTTTTT

v_call: TRBV28
j_call: TRBJ2-3
d_call: TRBD2
clone_size: -
cdr3_aa: CATRNGGSIPDTQYF
cdr3_nt: TGTGCCACGCGAAATGGCGGGAGTATCCCAGATACGCAGTATTTT

v_call: TRBV27
j_call: TRBJ1-5
d_call: -
clone_size: -
cdr3_aa: CASSARASNQPQHF
cdr3_nt: TGTGCCAGCAGCGCCAGGGCTAGCAATCAGCCCCAGCATTTT

v_call: TRBV5-1
j_call: TRBJ1-4
d_call: -
clone_size: once
cdr3_aa: CASSVSPRGGSNEKLFF
cdr3_nt: TGCGCCAGCAGCGTCAGTCCGCGAGGGGGATCTAATGAAAAACTGTTTTTT

v_call: TRBV4-2
j_call: TRBJ1-1
d_call: TRBD1
clone_size: -
cdr3_aa: CASSLGTGGSALSTEAFF
cdr3_nt: TGTGCCAGCAGCCTCGGGACAGGCGGATCGGCTTTGAGCACTGAAGCTTTCTTT

v_call: TRBV28
j_call: TRBJ2-2
d_call: TRBD1
clone_size: once
cdr3_aa: CASSFSGTGGYGTGELFF
cdr3_nt: TGTGCCAGCAGTTTCTCCGGGACAGGGGGCTATGGGACCGGGGAGCTGTTTTTT

v_call: TRBV5-6
j_call: TRBJ2-7
d_call: TRBD1
clone_size: -
cdr3_aa: CASSWTGTGITYEQYF
cdr3_nt: TGTGCCAGCAGCTGGACCGGGACAGGGATAACCTACGAGCAGTACTTC

v_call: TRBV5-1
j_call: TRBJ2-3
d_call: TRBD1
clone_size: -
cdr3_aa: CASSTGTASFTDTQYF
cdr3_nt: TGCGCCAGCAGCACGGGGACAGCAAGCTTCACAGATACGCAGTATTTT

v_call: TRBV6-6
j_call: TRBJ1-5
d_call: -
clone_size: few
cdr3_aa: CASSPRRPVRGNQPQHF
cdr3_nt: TGTGCCAGCAGTCCTAGACGGCCCGTCCGGGGCAATCAGCCCCAGCATTTT

v_call: TRBV7-2
j_call: TRBJ1-6
d_call: -
clone_size: -
cdr3_aa: CASSFQGNSPLHF
cdr3_nt: TGTGCCAGCAGCTTTCAGGGTAATTCACCCCTCCACTTT

v_call: TRBV6-6
j_call: TRBJ2-3
d_call: TRBD2
clone_size: -
cdr3_aa: CASSLRTSRATDTQYF
cdr3_nt: TGTGCCAGCAGCCTTAGGACTAGCAGGGCCACAGATACGCAGTATTTT

v_call: TRBV19
j_call: TRBJ2-7
d_call: TRBD2
clone_size: -
cdr3_aa: CASSILAGGVYEQYF
cdr3_nt: TGTGCCAGTAGTATCCTTGCGGGAGGGGTCTACGAGCAGTACTTC

v_call: TRBV4-2
j_call: TRBJ2-2
d_call: TRBD2
clone_size: -
cdr3_aa: CASSQEAGTTNTGELFF
cdr3_nt: TGTGCCAGCAGCCAAGAGGCCGGGACTACGAACACCGGGGAGCTGTTTTTT

v_call: TRBV5-1
j_call: TRBJ2-2
d_call: -
clone_size: -
cdr3_aa: CASSLARQGRPGELFF
cdr3_nt: TGCGCCAGCAGCTTGGCCCGGCAGGGGCGGCCCGGGGAGCTGTTTTTT

v_call: TRBV3-1/TRBV3-2
j_call: TRBJ1-1
d_call: -
clone_size: once
cdr3_aa: CASSMTPNTEAFF
cdr3_nt: TGTGCCAGCAGCATGACACCGAACACTGAAGCTTTCTTT

v_call: TRBV19
j_call: TRBJ1-1
d_call: -
clone_size: -
cdr3_aa: CASSMPAGPNTEAFF
cdr3_nt: TGTGCCAGTAGTATGCCGGCAGGGCCCAACACTGAAGCTTTCTTT

v_call: TRBV7-2
j_call: TRBJ2-2
d_call: -
clone_size: -
cdr3_aa: CASSLSVHTGELFF
cdr3_nt: TGTGCCAGCAGCTTAAGTGTACATACCGGGGAGCTGTTTTTT

v_call: TRBV5-1
j_call: TRBJ2-3
d_call: -
clone_size: -
cdr3_aa: CASSSRGVDTQYF
cdr3_nt: TGCGCCAGCAGCTCGCGGGGAGTGGATACGCAGTATTTT

v_call: TRBV5-1
j_call: TRBJ2-5
d_call: TRBD2
clone_size: -
cdr3_aa: CASSFTRAGGETQYF
cdr3_nt: TGCGCCAGCAGCTTCACTCGGGCGGGAGGAGAGACCCAGTACTTC

v_call: TRBV28
j_call: TRBJ2-2
d_call: -
clone_size: -
cdr3_aa: CASSLSRTGELFF
cdr3_nt: TGTGCCAGCAGTTTAAGTCGGACCGGGGAGCTGTTTTTT